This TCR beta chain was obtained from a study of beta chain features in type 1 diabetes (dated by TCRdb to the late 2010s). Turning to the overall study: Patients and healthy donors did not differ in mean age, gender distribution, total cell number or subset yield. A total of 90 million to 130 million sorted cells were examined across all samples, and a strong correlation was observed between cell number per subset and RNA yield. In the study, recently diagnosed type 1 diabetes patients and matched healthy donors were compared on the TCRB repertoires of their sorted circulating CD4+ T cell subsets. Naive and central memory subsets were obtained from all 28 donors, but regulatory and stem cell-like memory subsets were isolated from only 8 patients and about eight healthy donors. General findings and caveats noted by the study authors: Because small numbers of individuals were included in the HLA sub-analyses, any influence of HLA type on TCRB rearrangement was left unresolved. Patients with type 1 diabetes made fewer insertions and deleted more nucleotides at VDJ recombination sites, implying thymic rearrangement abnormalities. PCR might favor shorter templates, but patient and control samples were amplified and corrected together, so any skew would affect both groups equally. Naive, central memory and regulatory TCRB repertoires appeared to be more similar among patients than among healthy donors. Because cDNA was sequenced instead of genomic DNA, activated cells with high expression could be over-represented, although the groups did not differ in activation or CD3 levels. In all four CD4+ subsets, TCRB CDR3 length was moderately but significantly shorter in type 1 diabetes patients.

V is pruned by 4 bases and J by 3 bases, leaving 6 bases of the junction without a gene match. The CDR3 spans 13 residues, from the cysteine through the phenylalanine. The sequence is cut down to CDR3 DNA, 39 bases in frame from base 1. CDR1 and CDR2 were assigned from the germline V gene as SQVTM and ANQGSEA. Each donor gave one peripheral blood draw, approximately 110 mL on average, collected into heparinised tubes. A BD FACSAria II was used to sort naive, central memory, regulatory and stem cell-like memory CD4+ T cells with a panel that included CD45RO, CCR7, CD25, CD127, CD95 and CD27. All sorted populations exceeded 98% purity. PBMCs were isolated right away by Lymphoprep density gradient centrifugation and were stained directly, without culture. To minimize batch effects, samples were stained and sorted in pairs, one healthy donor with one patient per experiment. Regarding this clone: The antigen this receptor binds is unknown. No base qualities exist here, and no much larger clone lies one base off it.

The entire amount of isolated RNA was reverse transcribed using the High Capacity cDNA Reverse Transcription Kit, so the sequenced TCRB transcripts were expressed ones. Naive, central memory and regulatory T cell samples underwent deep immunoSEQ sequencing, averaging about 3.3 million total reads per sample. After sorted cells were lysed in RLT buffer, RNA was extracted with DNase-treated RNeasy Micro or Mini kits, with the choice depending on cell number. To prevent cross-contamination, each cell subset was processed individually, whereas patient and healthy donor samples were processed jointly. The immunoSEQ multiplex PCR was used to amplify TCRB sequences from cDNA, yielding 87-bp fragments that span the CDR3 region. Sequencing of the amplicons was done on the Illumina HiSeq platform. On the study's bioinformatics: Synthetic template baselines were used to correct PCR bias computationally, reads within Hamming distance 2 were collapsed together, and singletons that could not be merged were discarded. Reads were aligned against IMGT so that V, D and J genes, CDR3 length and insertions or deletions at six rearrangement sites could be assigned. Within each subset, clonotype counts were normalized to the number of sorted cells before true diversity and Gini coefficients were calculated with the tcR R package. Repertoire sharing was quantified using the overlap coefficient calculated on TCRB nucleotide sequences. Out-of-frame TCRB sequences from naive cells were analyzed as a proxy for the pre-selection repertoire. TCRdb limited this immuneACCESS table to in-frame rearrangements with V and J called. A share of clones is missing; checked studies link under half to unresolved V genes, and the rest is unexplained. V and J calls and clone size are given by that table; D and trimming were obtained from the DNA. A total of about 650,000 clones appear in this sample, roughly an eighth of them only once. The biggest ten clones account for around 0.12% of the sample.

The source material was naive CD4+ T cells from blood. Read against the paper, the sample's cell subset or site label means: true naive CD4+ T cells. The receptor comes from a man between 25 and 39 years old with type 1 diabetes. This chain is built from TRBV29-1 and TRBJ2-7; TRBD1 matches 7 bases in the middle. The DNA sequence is TGCAGCGTTGGTGGGGACAGAGGCTACGAGCAGTACTTC. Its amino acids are CSVGGDRGYEQYF.